A single sample is the source of the 31 T cell receptor beta chains below, sequenced in a study of T-cell reconstitution after alpha-beta-depleted transplantation in children. As it was prepared, the TCRbeta library received unique molecular identifiers. TCRdb reprocessed the PCR reads via MiXCR and lists one record per CDR3 protein. Of about 640,000 distinct CDR3 sequences listed, 16% were seen once; the top ten hold about 1.1%. This specimen consisted of PBMCs from the stem cell graft donor, obtained from the stem cell graft. Receptors were obtained from a human donor who donated a stem cell graft to a child with acute myeloid leukemia.

This clonotype was seen a handful of times. The rearrangement joins TRBV5-1 to TRBJ2-7; D call uncertain. Germline V gives CDR1 SGHRS, CDR2 YFSETQ. Trimming took 2 bases from V and 4 from J, leaving 10 bases between them. This CDR3 comprises 13 residues. Here the CDR3 reads CASSFRHPYEQYV. The CDR3 coding sequence is TGCGCCAGCAGCTTCAGACACCCGTACGAGCAGTACGTC.

This clonotype showed up many times. The chain couples TRBV29-1 to TRBJ1-2; 10 bases fit TRBD1. With V trimmed by 0 bases and J by 4 bases, 5 bases remained unmatched. The CDR3 length is 15 residues. CDR1 and CDR2 (germline): SQVTM, ANQGSEA. Here the CDR3 DNA reads TGCAGCGTTGAAGATTCCGGGACAGGGGCCTATGGCTACACCTTC. This codes for CSVEDSGTGAYGYTF.

The rearrangement joins TRBV11-1 to TRBJ2-1; 9 nucleotides align to TRBD1. CDR1 and CDR2 from the germline V gene are SGHAT and FQDESV (reference sequence). V shed 1 base, J shed 3 bases, and the junction held 10 bases outside the gene matches. The CDR3 contains 18 residues. CDR3 DNA: TGTGCCAGCAGCTTAGAAGGTCGGACAGGGGTGGGCTACAATGAGCAGTTCTTC. It yields the protein CASSLEGRTGVGYNEQFF.

This clonotype was found many times. V is TRBV20-1 and J is TRBJ2-7, with 7 bases fitting TRBD1. Losses at the gene ends were 2 bases for V and 3 bases for J; bases not matched to a gene: 7. The CDR3 length is 14 residues. CDR1 and CDR2 (germline): DFQATT, SNEGSKA (reference sequence). The CDR3 DNA reads TGCAGTGCTAGAAAGGGGGCTAGACTCTACGAGCAGTACGTC. It yields the protein CSARKGARLYEQYV.

This clonotype was seen repeatedly, ten times or more. CDR3 amino acids: CASSLGLSQGAGDGYTF. CDR3 coding DNA: TGTGCCAGCAGCTTAGGCCTCTCGCAGGGGGCAGGGGATGGCTACACCTTC. The J gene is TRBJ1-2, the V gene TRBV7-6; 8 bases are shared with TRBD1. The CDR3 spans 17 residues. The V gene end was trimmed by 1 base and the J gene end by 6 bases; junction bases not matched to a gene: 13. CDR1 SGHVS and CDR2 FNYEAQ come from the germline V gene.

This clonotype was counted ten times or more. The V call is TRBV12-3 or TRBV12-4, the J call TRBJ2-5; D remains ambiguous. This CDR3 is 13 amino acids long. The V end lost 1 base, the J end lost 4 bases, and 7 bases lay between the germline ends. The CDR3 sequence is CASSLVERETQYF. The CDR3 bases are TGTGCCAGCAGTTTAGTAGAACGAGAGACCCAGTACTTC.

The rearrangement uses TRBV6-5 and TRBJ2-6, with a weak D call TRBD1 (6 bases). CDR1 and CDR2 from the germline V gene are MNHEY and SVGAGI. Trimming left V 6 bases short and J 0 bases short, with 18 bases between. The CDR3 loop spans 18 amino acids. The CDR3 loop is CASRDSGQSVSGANVLTF. The CDR3 DNA reads as TGTGCCAGCAGGGACTCAGGACAGTCAGTCTCTGGGGCCAACGTCCTGACTTTC.

This CDR3 reads CASSPRGLAGNEQFF. CDR3 DNA: TGTGCCAGCAGTCCCCGGGGACTAGCGGGGAATGAGCAGTTCTTC. The rearrangement links TRBV27 to TRBJ2-1, with TRBD2 matching over 13 bases. The CDR3 has 15 residues. The germline gives CDR1 MNHEY, CDR2 SMNVEV (reference sequence). The trim removed 5 bases at V and 7 bases at J, leaving 5 bases unmatched.

This clonotype was observed many times. The V and J genes are TRBV20-1 and TRBJ1-2; 8 nucleotides align to TRBD1. With 5 bases clipped from V and 4 bases from J, the junction kept 3 bases outside the gene matches. Germline V gene sequence: CDR1 DFQATT, CDR2 SNEGSKA (reference sequence). The CDR3 is 12 amino acids. Here the CDR3 reads CSAQGASYGYTF. As DNA, the CDR3 is TGCAGTGCTCAGGGGGCTAGCTATGGCTACACCTTC.

This clonotype was observed at least ten times. This sequence joins TRBV20-1 and TRBJ1-6; possible D gene TRBD1, 6 bases. The length of the CDR3 is 14 residues. Germline assignment: CDR1 DFQATT and CDR2 SNEGSKA (reference sequence). Trimming took off 5 bases at V and 1 base at J, with 9 bases between the two ends. The CDR3 region has the DNA TGCAGTGCTTCAGGGGCATCCTATAATTCACCCCTCCACTTT. Amino acids: CSASGASYNSPLHF.

The chain uses TRBV7-3 and TRBJ2-4, with D possibly being TRBD1 or TRBD2 (5 bases each). The length of the CDR3 is 15 residues. Per germline, CDR1 SGHTA and CDR2 FQGTGA. V lost 5 bases and J lost 0, with 11 bases in between. The CDR3 here is CASSPEGLAKNIQYF. CDR3 nucleotide sequence: TGTGCCAGCAGCCCCGAGGGGTTAGCCAAAAACATTCAGTACTTC.

The V gene is TRBV24-1, the J gene TRBJ2-3, with 8 bases matching TRBD1. This CDR3 comprises 16 residues. V was pared by 3 bases and J by 6 bases, with 10 bases of the junction left unmatched. Germline V gives CDR1 KGHDR, CDR2 SFDVKD. In nucleotides, the CDR3 is TGTGCCACCAGTGATCGACAGGGGAGCCCCCCGGATACGCAGTATTTT. Translated, it gives CATSDRQGSPPDTQYF.

The chain employs TRBV7-6 and TRBJ2-1; 9 nucleotides agree with TRBD1. This CDR3 spans 17 amino acids. Germline V gene sequence: CDR1 SGHVS, CDR2 FNYEAQ. With 3 bases clipped from V and 6 bases from J, the junction kept 12 bases outside the gene matches. The CDR3 DNA follows: TGTGCCAGCAGCTTCTTAACAGGGGGCGGATTCATCAATGAGCAGTTCTTC. Translating it yields CASSFLTGGGFINEQFF. The entire variable domain, with the rest obtained from reference TRBV7-6 and TRBJ2-1, is as follows: GAGVSQSPRYKVTKRGQDVALRCDPISGHVSLYWYRQALGQGPEFLTYFNYEAQQDKSGLPNDRFSAERPEGSISTLTIQRTEQRDSAMYRCASSFLTGGGFINEQFFGPGTRLTVL.

This clonotype turned up a few times. V usage is TRBV7-2 and J usage is TRBJ2-5, with TRBD2 matching over 7 bases. After removal of 7 bases from V and 4 bases from J, the junction contained 6 bases not matched to a gene. The CDR3 totals 13 residues. Germline CDR1 SGHTA, CDR2 FQGNSA. CDR3 sequence reads: CASTVGGRETQYF. Written as DNA, the CDR3 is TGTGCCAGCACCGTGGGGGGGAGAGAGACCCAGTACTTC.

The J gene is TRBJ1-6, the V gene TRBV6-1, with a possible D match to TRBD1 (5 bases). V was trimmed by 7 bases and J by 3 bases, leaving 10 bases between them. CDR1 and CDR2 from the germline V gene are MNHNS and SASEGT. This CDR3 spans 14 amino acids. The chain's CDR3 is CASNAGGYNSPLHF. CDR3 in DNA: TGTGCCAGCAATGCTGGGGGCTATAATTCACCCCTCCACTTT.

The table lists this clonotype with a few counts. The gene calls are TRBV6-1 and TRBJ1-5; D uncertain. Looked up from germline, CDR1 is MNHNS and CDR2 is SASEGT. This CDR3 contains 14 residues. V was cut by 6 bases and J by 0 bases, with 9 bases left in between. This chain's CDR3 is CASSWEGSNQPQHF. CDR3 DNA sequence: TGTGCCAGCAGCTGGGAGGGTAGCAATCAGCCCCAGCATTTT.

In this sample, this clonotype turned up many times. CDR3 DNA: TGTGCCAGCAGTGGGGGACAGGGTTACTATGGCTACACCTTC. Translation gives CASSGGQGYYGYTF. The chain couples TRBV27 to TRBJ1-2, with TRBD1 matching 9 bases. V was clipped by 5 bases and J by 3 bases; unmatched bases: 4. CDR3 size: 14 residues. Germline CDR1 reads MNHEY; CDR2 reads SMNVEV (reference sequence).

The rearrangement joins TRBV11-2 to TRBJ2-3; perhaps TRBD2 as D (6 bases). The CDR3 runs 15 residues. Trimming shortened V by 5 bases and J by 9 bases, and 21 bases separated the two germline ends. Germline CDR1 is SGHAT and CDR2 is FQNNGV. The CDR3 region is CASSRRSGSLDTQYF. The CDR3 coding sequence is TGTGCCAGCAGCAGACGTAGCGGTAGTCTAGACACGCAGTATTTT.

This clonotype was counted ten times or more. The chain couples TRBV20-1 to TRBJ2-5; D unresolved. CDR3 length: 13 amino acids. V was trimmed by 3 bases and J by 3 bases, leaving 11 bases between them. Germline V gene data show CDR1 as DFQATT and CDR2 as SNEGSKA (reference sequence). CDR3 residues: CSASRQAEETQYF. The CDR3 DNA follows: TGCAGTGCTAGTAGGCAGGCCGAAGAGACCCAGTACTTC.

In regard to this clonotype: With a much larger clone just one base away, this may be a read error. This chain joins TRBV20-1 and TRBJ1-5; possibly TRBD1 for D (5 bases). This CDR3 is built from 13 residues. V was shortened by 3 bases and J by 5 bases, with 11 bases between the two germline ends. CDR1 DFQATT and CDR2 SNEGSKA come from the germline V gene (reference sequence). The CDR3 is CSASGGGDQPQHF. The DNA of the CDR3 is TGCAGTGCTAGTGGGGGGGGAGATCAGCCCCAGCATTTT.

About this clonotype itself: This may be a read error, as it is one base from a much larger clone. The J gene is TRBJ2-7, the V gene TRBV20-1; 9 nucleotides line up with TRBD1. With V trimmed by 6 bases and J by 5 bases, 8 bases remained unmatched. Looked up from germline, CDR1 is DFQATT and CDR2 is SNEGSKA (reference sequence). This CDR3 region has 13 residues. In DNA, the CDR3 is TGCAGTGCCGGGACAGGGACAGGGAACGAGCAGTACGTC. Translating gives CSAGTGTGNEQYV.

The table lists this clonotype with a few counts. The chain recombines TRBV6-1 with TRBJ2-2, with 7 bases that match TRBD2. Germline lookup yields CDR1 MNHNS and CDR2 SASEGT. V was clipped by 8 bases and J by 3 bases; unmatched bases: 9. The CDR3 consists of 15 residues. The CDR3 loop reads CASPGRGGDTGELFF. The CDR3 region has the DNA TGTGCCAGCCCGGGAAGGGGAGGGGACACCGGGGAGCTGTTTTTT.

This clonotype was counted a few times. The chain recombines TRBV24-1 with TRBJ2-1; 9 positions agree with TRBD2. The CDR3 is 16 amino acids. Germline V gives CDR1 KGHDR, CDR2 SFDVKD. With 3 bases clipped from V and 2 bases from J, the junction kept 4 bases outside the gene matches. As DNA, the CDR3 is TGTGCCACCAGTGATAGCGGGGGGCCCGCCTACAATGAGCAGTTCTTC. It encodes CATSDSGGPAYNEQFF.

This clonotype was detected ten times or more. This chain connects TRBV7-2 to TRBJ2-1; possibly TRBD1 for D (5 bases). The CDR3 contains 15 residues. Trimming left V 2 bases short and J 9 bases short, with 17 bases between. Germline V gene sequence: CDR1 SGHTA, CDR2 FQGNSA. Here the CDR3 DNA reads TGTGCCAGCAGCTTAAAGGGGATAGGATTTACTGAGCAGTTCTTC. It yields the protein CASSLKGIGFTEQFF. Combining the CDR3 with reference TRBV7-2 and TRBJ2-1 gives the whole variable domain GAGVSQSPSNKVTEKGKDVELRCDPISGHTALYWYRQSLGQGLEFLIYFQGNSAPDKSGLPSDRFSAERTGGSVSTLTIQRTQQEDSAVYLCASSLKGIGFTEQFFGPGTRLTVL.

Many counts were recorded for this clonotype. The rearrangement joins TRBV7-2 to TRBJ2-7; D perhaps matches TRBD2 (6 bases). The germline V gene encodes CDR1 SGHTA and CDR2 FQGNSA. The CDR3 length is 12 residues. The germline V and J ends were trimmed by 9 bases and 3 bases, with 12 bases remaining between them. The CDR3 DNA follows: TGTGCCAGTGGGCTAGCGTTCTACGAGCAGTACTTC. This encodes CASGLAFYEQYF.

This clonotype was detected only a few times. The gene calls are TRBV7-2 and TRBJ2-3, with D maybe TRBD2 (5 bases). CDR1 and CDR2 from the germline V gene are SGHTA and FQGNSA. The CDR3 extends over 13 amino acids. With 5 bases removed from V and 4 bases from J, the gap between germline ends came to 10 bases. The CDR3 DNA is TGTGCCAGCAGCCCACTAGATTCAGATACGCAGTATTTT. This encodes CASSPLDSDTQYF. Looking up the rest from reference TRBV7-2 and TRBJ2-3 gives the full variable domain: GAGVSQSPSNKVTEKGKDVELRCDPISGHTALYWYRQSLGQGLEFLIYFQGNSAPDKSGLPSDRFSAERTGGSVSTLTIQRTQQEDSAVYLCASSPLDSDTQYFGPGTRLTVL.

J is TRBJ2-1 and V is TRBV9, with 10 bases that match TRBD2. V was clipped by 1 base and J by 4 bases; unmatched bases: 5. This CDR3 spans 16 amino acids. Germline V gives CDR1 SGDLS, CDR2 YYNGEE. The chain's CDR3 is CASSVLAGAEYNEQFF. The DNA for the CDR3 is TGTGCCAGCAGCGTACTAGCGGGGGCCGAATACAATGAGCAGTTCTTC.

This clonotype showed up many times. The J gene is TRBJ1-5, the V gene TRBV12-3 or TRBV12-4; 7 positions match TRBD1. CDR3 length: 16 residues. J gave up 3 bases and V 6 bases, and 11 bases lay outside the gene matches. The CDR3 nucleotides are TGTGCCAGCAGACAGAGAGGGGGCAAATTCAATCAGCCCCAGCATTTT. It yields the protein CASRQRGGKFNQPQHF.

This clonotype was counted at least ten times. The J gene is TRBJ1-2, the V gene TRBV7-2, with unresolved D. Germline V gives CDR1 SGHTA, CDR2 FQGNSA. Trimming removed 3 bases from V and 7 bases from J, with 12 bases in between. This CDR3 comprises 13 residues. Here the CDR3 reads CASSFETLPGYTF. CDR3 coding DNA: TGTGCCAGCAGCTTTGAGACACTGCCTGGCTACACCTTC.

This clonotype was counted many times. The rearrangement links TRBV29-1 to TRBJ2-1, with a weak D call TRBD2 (5 bases). Germline V gene data show CDR1 as SQVTM and CDR2 as ANQGSEA. Deletions cut 4 bases from V and 3 bases from J, with 7 bases between. CDR3 length: 12 amino acids. The CDR3 loop reads CSVVEGYNEQFF. DNA for the CDR3: TGCAGCGTTGTTGAGGGCTACAATGAGCAGTTCTTC.

This clonotype was seen a few times. The chain links TRBV20-1 to TRBJ2-5; D is possibly TRBD2 (6 bases). Germline-derived CDR1 and CDR2 are DFQATT and SNEGSKA (reference sequence). V was trimmed by 4 bases and J by 2 bases, leaving 17 bases between them. This CDR3 contains 15 residues. The CDR3 region has the DNA TGCAGTGCTACCTTTGGGGTAGCGGCGCAAGAGACCCAGTACTTC. The encoded protein is CSATFGVAAQETQYF.